Following are 7 T cell receptor beta chains from one sample sequenced in a study of identical twins. TCRdb ran MiXCR on the 5' RACE reads and lists one entry per CDR3 protein. Counted here are 400,000 to 500,000 distinct CDR3 sequences, around 18% occurring once; the ten biggest clones make up more than 10%. The sequenced sample was naive T cells sorted from blood. The receptor source for this set is a man between 45 and 60 years old in good health.

The chain links TRBV6-5 to TRBJ2-2; no definite D call. This CDR3 spans 16 amino acids. The V and J ends lost 2 bases and 4 bases respectively, with 14 bases between them. CDR1 and CDR2 from the germline V gene are MNHEY and SVGAGI. CDR3 sequence (DNA): TGTGCCAGCAGTTACCCGAAAGGGTTGAGCACCGGGGAGCTGTTTTTT. It yields the protein CASSYPKGLSTGELFF.

The chain recombines TRBV20-1 with TRBJ2-1; 11 bases match TRBD2. The CDR3 sequence is 12 residues long. Trimming removed 5 bases from V and 13 bases from J; junction bases left unmatched: 7. Germline loops: CDR1 DFQATT, CDR2 SNEGSKA (reference sequence). The CDR3 DNA is TGCAGTGCTCCTCTAGCGGGAGGCCCCCAGTTCTTC. Amino acid sequence: CSAPLAGGPQFF.

The chain is built from TRBV20-1 and TRBJ1-2; no firm D call. V was pared by 1 base and J by 7 bases, with 16 bases between. CDR1 and CDR2 (germline): DFQATT, SNEGSKA (reference sequence). The CDR3 is made up of 14 amino acids. This CDR3 reads CSARVVRQALGYTF. CDR3 nucleotides: TGCAGTGCTAGAGTAGTTCGGCAGGCCCTTGGCTACACCTTC.

The CDR3, as DNA: TGTGCCATCAGTGACCGGAAAAGCGGGATTAGCTCCTACAATGAGCAGTTCTTC. It encodes CAISDRKSGISSYNEQFF. This sequence joins TRBV10-3 and TRBJ2-1; TRBD2 matches at 7 bases. Trimming took 3 bases from V and 0 from J; bases not matched to a gene: 11. The length of the CDR3 is 18 residues. Per germline, CDR1 ENHRY and CDR2 SYGVKD.

The V call is TRBV28, the J call TRBJ2-1; 10 bases agree with TRBD1. The CDR3 consists of 14 residues. Germline V gene sequence: CDR1 MDHEN, CDR2 SYDVKM. V lost 5 bases to trimming and J lost 13 bases; unmatched junction nucleotides: 11. CDR3 in amino acids: CASSPLLGDRGQFF. CDR3 in DNA: TGTGCCAGCAGTCCACTCCTGGGGGACAGGGGTCAGTTCTTC.

V usage is TRBV7-9 and J usage is TRBJ1-4; a weak D match, TRBD1 (6 bases). V gave up 5 bases and J gave up 8 bases, with 21 bases separating them. In germline, CDR1 is SEHNR, CDR2 FQNEAQ (reference sequence). The CDR3 contains 16 residues. The CDR3, as DNA: TGTGCCAGCAGCCCCCAAGGTGTGGGGGCACGGGAAAAACTGTTTTTT. This gives the protein CASSPQGVGAREKLFF.

This clonotype was seen at least ten times. V is TRBV12-3 or TRBV12-4 and J is TRBJ2-7; D perhaps matches TRBD2 (6 bases). Trimming pared 2 bases from V and 7 bases from J, leaving 15 bases between. The CDR3 has 14 amino acids. CDR3 sequence: CASSLSWDLEEQYF. CDR3 bases: TGTGCCAGCAGTTTAAGTTGGGACTTGGAGGAGCAGTACTTC.